This T cell receptor beta chain was retrieved from a study of blood T cell repertoires in COVID-19. Across the whole study: Researchers got acute and convalescent COVID-19 samples from the United States, Italy and Spain. T cells, B-cell-depleted T cells, or PBMCs provided the cDNA or gDNA that served as material.

The CDR3 is made up of 15 amino acids. With 3 bases clipped from V and 2 bases from J, the junction kept 6 bases outside the gene matches. Germline V gene sequence: CDR1 SGHDT, CDR2 YYEEEE. Authors' methods: From reference gene primer amplification, estimates of nucleated cell counts were derived. Sequenced by immunoSEQ multiplex PCR; TCRdb stores in-frame clones only, minus some. The V and J calls and clone size were taken over from that table, and D and trimming were inferred from the DNA. The table has under 50,000 clones, 77% seen once; the top ten hold 15% to 20%. Material for sequencing was peripheral blood. The receptor's source is a human donor with active or convalescent COVID-19. The donor label of this sample is uncertain. The chain is built from TRBV5-6 and TRBJ2-7; 9 bases agree with TRBD1. In DNA, the CDR3 is TGTGCCAGCAGCTCACGGGACAGGGTGGCCTACGAGCAGTACTTC. This translates into CASSSRDRVAYEQYF.